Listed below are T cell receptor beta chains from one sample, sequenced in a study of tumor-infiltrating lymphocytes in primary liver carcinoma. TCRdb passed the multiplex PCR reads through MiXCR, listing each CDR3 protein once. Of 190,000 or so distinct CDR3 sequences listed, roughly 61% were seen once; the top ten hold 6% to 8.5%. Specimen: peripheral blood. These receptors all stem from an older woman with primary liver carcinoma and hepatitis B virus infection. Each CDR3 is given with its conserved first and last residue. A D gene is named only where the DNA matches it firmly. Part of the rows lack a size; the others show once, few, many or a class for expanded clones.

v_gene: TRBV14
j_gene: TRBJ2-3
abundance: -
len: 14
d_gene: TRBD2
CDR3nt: TGTGCCAGCAGCTACGGCGGGAGAACAGATACGCAGTATTTT
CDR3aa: CASSYGGRTDTQYF

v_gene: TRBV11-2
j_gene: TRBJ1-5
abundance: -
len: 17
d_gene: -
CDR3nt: TGTGCCAGCAGCTTAGGTAGGGTGGCGGATAGCAATCAGCCCCAGCATTTT
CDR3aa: CASSLGRVADSNQPQHF

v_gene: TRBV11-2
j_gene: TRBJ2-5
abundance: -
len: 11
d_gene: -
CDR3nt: TGTGTCAGCAGCCTACTAGAGACCCAGTACTTC
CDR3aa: CVSSLLETQYF

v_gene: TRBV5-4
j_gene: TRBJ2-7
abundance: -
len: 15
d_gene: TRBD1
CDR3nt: TGTGCCAGCAGCAAAACAGGGGGCCGATCCTACGAGCAGTACTTC
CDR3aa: CASSKTGGRSYEQYF

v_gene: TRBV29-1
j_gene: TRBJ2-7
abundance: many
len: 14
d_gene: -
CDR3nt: TGCAGCGTTGAATTACTAGGGGGTTCCTACGAGCAGTACTTC
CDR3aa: CSVELLGGSYEQYF

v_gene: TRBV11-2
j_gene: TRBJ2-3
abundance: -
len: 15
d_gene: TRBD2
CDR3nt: TGCGCCAGCATCCCTGGACTAGCGGGCCCGGATACGCAGTATTTT
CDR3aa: CASIPGLAGPDTQYF

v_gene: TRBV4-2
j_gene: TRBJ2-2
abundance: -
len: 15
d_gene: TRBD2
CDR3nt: TGTGCCAGCAGCCCTACTAGCGGGAACATCGGGGAGCTGTTTTTT
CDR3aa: CASSPTSGNIGELFF

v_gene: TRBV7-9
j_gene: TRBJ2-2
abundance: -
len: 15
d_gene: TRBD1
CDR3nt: TGTGCCAGCAGCCCCCGGGACAGGGGGGCCGGGGAGCTGTTTTTT
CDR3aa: CASSPRDRGAGELFF

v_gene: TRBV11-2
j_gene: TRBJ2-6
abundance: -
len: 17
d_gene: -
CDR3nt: TGTGTCAGCAGCTCGGTCGGGAGGACAGTTGGGGCCAACGTCCTGACTTTC
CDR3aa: CVSSSVGRTVGANVLTF

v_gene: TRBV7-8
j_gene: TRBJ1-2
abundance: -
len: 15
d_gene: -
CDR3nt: TGTGCCAGCAGCCTCGGGGACAACACGGGCTATGGCTACACCTTC
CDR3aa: CASSLGDNTGYGYTF

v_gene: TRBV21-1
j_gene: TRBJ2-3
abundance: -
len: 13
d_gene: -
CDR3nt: TGTGCCAGCAGCTCCTCTACCACAGATACGCAGTATTTT
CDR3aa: CASSSSTTDTQYF

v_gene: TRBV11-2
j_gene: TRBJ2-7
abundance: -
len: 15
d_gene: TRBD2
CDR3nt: TGTGCCAGCAGCCGGACTAGCGGGAGCCTCTACGGGCAGTACTTC
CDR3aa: CASSRTSGSLYGQYF

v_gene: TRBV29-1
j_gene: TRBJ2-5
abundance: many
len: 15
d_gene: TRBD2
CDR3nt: TGCAGCGTTGAGGTGACTAGCCGGAGGTGGGAGACCCAGTACTTC
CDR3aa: CSVEVTSRRWETQYF

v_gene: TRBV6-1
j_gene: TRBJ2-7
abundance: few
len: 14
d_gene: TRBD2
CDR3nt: TGTGCCAGCAGGACTAGCGGGAGCGGTTTCGAGCAGTACTTC
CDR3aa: CASRTSGSGFEQYF